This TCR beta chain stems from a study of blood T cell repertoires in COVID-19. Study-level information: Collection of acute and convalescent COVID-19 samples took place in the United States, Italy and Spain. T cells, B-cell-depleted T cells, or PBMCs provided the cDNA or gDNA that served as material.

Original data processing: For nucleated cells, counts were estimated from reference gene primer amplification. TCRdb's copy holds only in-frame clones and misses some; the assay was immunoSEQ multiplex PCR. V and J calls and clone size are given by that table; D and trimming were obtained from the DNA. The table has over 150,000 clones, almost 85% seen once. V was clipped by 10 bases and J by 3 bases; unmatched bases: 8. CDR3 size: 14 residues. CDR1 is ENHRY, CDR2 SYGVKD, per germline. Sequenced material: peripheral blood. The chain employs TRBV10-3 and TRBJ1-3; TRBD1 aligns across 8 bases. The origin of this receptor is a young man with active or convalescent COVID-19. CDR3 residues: CATGSGGFGNTIYF. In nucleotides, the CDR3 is TGTGCCACCGGCTCAGGGGGCTTTGGAAACACCATATATTTT.